These 21 T cell receptor beta chains were sequenced from one sample in a study of identical twins. TCRdb reprocessed the 5' RACE reads with MiXCR, giving one entry per CDR3 protein. Among roughly 1.6 million distinct CDR3 sequences listed, around 29% were seen once. The sequenced sample was cord blood. The source is a newborn girl in good health.

This clonotype was seen at least ten times. This rearrangement joins TRBV20-1 to TRBJ2-3, with TRBD1 identical over 8 bases. The CDR3 length is 14 residues. The trim removed 5 bases at V and 5 bases at J, leaving 9 bases unmatched. Germline V gene data show CDR1 as DFQATT and CDR2 as SNEGSKA (reference sequence). CDR3 in DNA: TGCAGTGCTCCACAGGGGGTCCTCAAAGATACGCAGTATTTT. Its translation is CSAPQGVLKDTQYF.

This clonotype occurred a few times. This rearrangement joins TRBV20-1 to TRBJ2-7; D gene uncertain. The V gene lost 3 bases and the J gene lost 4 bases, with 7 bases spanning the gap. The germline V gene has CDR1 DFQATT and CDR2 SNEGSKA (reference sequence). The CDR3 is 11 residues long. CDR3 sequence reads: CSASDGYEQYF. In DNA, the CDR3 is TGCAGTGCTAGTGACGGATACGAGCAGTACTTC.

The V gene is TRBV20-1, the J gene TRBJ1-3; 7 nucleotides agree with TRBD1. This CDR3 spans 13 amino acids. Per the germline V gene, CDR1 is DFQATT and CDR2 is SNEGSKA (reference sequence). The V segment lost 6 bases and the J segment 4 bases; nucleotides outside the gene matches: 6. The CDR3 nucleotides read TGCAGTGCCGTCCCGGGACAGGGAAACACCATATATTTT. This encodes CSAVPGQGNTIYF.

This chain joins TRBV20-1 and TRBJ1-2, with D uncertain. The germline V and J ends were trimmed by 4 bases and 3 bases, with 9 bases remaining between them. CDR3 length: 12 residues. Germline V CDR1 and CDR2: DFQATT, SNEGSKA (reference sequence). The CDR3, as DNA: TGCAGTGCTACTTACGGGGACTATGGCTACACCTTC. As protein: CSATYGDYGYTF.

This chain links TRBV6-5 with TRBJ2-1; 11 bases are shared with TRBD2. CDR3 size: 19 residues. J lost 8 bases, V lost 4 bases, and 19 bases had no gene match. CDR1 is MNHEY and CDR2 is SVGAGI in the germline V gene. CDR3 region: CASSLPIGLAGGLKHEQFF. The CDR3 DNA is TGTGCCAGCAGTTTACCCATAGGACTAGCGGGCGGCCTTAAGCATGAGCAGTTCTTC.

This clonotype came up a few times. This chain uses TRBV25-1 with TRBJ1-2; D possibly corresponds to TRBD1 (5 bases). V lost 0 bases and J lost 4, with 12 bases in between. Germline V gives CDR1 MGHDK, CDR2 SYGVNS. The CDR3 contains 15 residues. The CDR3 loop is CASSEYRDYSYGYTF. CDR3 sequence (DNA): TGTGCCAGCAGTGAATACAGGGACTATAGCTATGGCTACACCTTC.

This clonotype was recorded a few times. The rearrangement links TRBV11-2 to TRBJ2-1, with 13 bases aligning to TRBD2. J was trimmed by 5 bases and V by 3 bases; bases with no gene match: 4. Germline CDR1 reads SGHAT; CDR2 reads FQNNGV. The CDR3 is 16 amino acids. The CDR3 spells CASSFGLAGVDNEQFF. CDR3 DNA: TGTGCCAGCAGCTTCGGACTAGCGGGAGTTGACAATGAGCAGTTCTTC.

This clonotype has just a few counts. The chain carries TRBV21-1 and TRBJ1-1. TRBV21-1 is a recognized pseudogene. This CDR3 comprises 17 residues. This CDR3 reads CASSNRGIGAWGTEAFF. The CDR3 DNA reads as TGTGCCAGCAGCAATAGAGGGATTGGGGCTTGGGGCACTGAAGCTTTCTTT.

There are many counts of this clonotype. This sequence joins TRBV5-1 and TRBJ2-1, with 11 bases lining up with TRBD2. V shed 0 bases and J 3 bases; nucleotides not matched to a gene: 5. This CDR3 spans 17 amino acids. Germline V gives CDR1 SGHRS, CDR2 YFSETQ. This CDR3 reads CASSLGTSGSIYNEQFF. In nucleotides, the CDR3 is TGCGCCAGCAGCTTGGGAACTAGCGGGAGTATCTACAATGAGCAGTTCTTC.

The chain carries TRBV2 and TRBJ2-7; no firm D call. This CDR3 contains 14 residues. V lost 7 bases to trimming and J lost 0 bases, with 13 bases between them. Germline CDR1 and CDR2: SNHLY and FYNNEI. In nucleotides, the CDR3 is TGTGCCAGCATTCCGCGTCACAACTCCTACGAGCAGTACTTC. Its protein is CASIPRHNSYEQYF.

In regard to this clonotype: A junction boundary mismatches the germline segment, possibly from a read error. The V call is TRBV11-2, the J call TRBJ2-5; D is unresolved. The germline gives CDR1 SGHAT, CDR2 FQNNGV. The CDR3 extends over 12 amino acids. CDR3 residues: CDSSAAHETQYF. The CDR3 bases are TGTGACAGCAGCGCCGCCCACGAGACCCAGTACTTC.

V gene TRBV6-1 combines with J gene TRBJ2-1; TRBD2 matches at 13 bases. V was pared by 8 bases and J by 7 bases, with 17 bases of the junction left unmatched. This CDR3 has 18 amino acids. Per germline, CDR1 MNHNS and CDR2 SASEGT. The CDR3: CASLPRWPGLAGSNEQFF. CDR3 nucleotides: TGTGCCAGCCTCCCCCGGTGGCCGGGACTAGCGGGATCTAATGAGCAGTTCTTC.

This clonotype was detected only a few times. Here the CDR3 DNA reads TGTGCCAGCACCTCAACAGGGAAAGAGACCCAGTACTTC. It yields the protein CASTSTGKETQYF. The J gene is TRBJ2-5, the V gene TRBV12-3 or TRBV12-4; possibly TRBD1 for D (6 bases). The CDR3 is 13 amino acids. V was cut by 7 bases and J by 3 bases, with 12 bases left in between.

This chain joins TRBV12-3 or TRBV12-4 and TRBJ1-4; D perhaps matches TRBD1 (5 bases). The germline V and J ends were trimmed by 3 bases and 5 bases, with 7 bases remaining between them. This CDR3 has 13 residues. Here the CDR3 DNA reads TGTGCCAGCAGTTTTGGACAAAATGAAAAACTGTTTTTT. The encoded protein is CASSFGQNEKLFF.

This clonotype was detected a few times. This rearrangement joins TRBV25-1 to TRBJ2-7, with 8 bases matching TRBD1. From germline, CDR1 is MGHDK and CDR2 SYGVNS. The CDR3 is made up of 14 amino acids. Germline trimming cut 9 bases from V and 3 bases from J; bases unmatched to any gene: 10. The CDR3 loop reads CASMAGQAYYEQYF. CDR3 sequence (DNA): TGTGCCAGTATGGCGGGACAGGCATACTACGAGCAGTACTTC.

This clonotype has more than one count but fewer than ten. The gene calls are TRBV5-1 and TRBJ2-7; 7 bases fit TRBD2. Per the germline V gene, CDR1 is SGHRS and CDR2 is YFSETQ. The length of the CDR3 is 15 residues. Trimming removed 4 bases from V and 0 bases from J; junction bases left unmatched: 7. The DNA for the CDR3 is TGCGCCAGCAGCCTCGGACTAGTCTACTCCTACGAGCAGTACTTC. Amino acids: CASSLGLVYSYEQYF.

This clonotype was counted only a few times. The rearrangement joins TRBV27 to TRBJ2-1; maybe TRBD2 (5 bases). Trimming shortened V by 7 bases and J by 5 bases, and 15 bases separated the two germline ends. The CDR3 spans 14 residues. CDR1 is MNHEY and CDR2 is SMNVEV in the germline V gene (reference sequence). CDR3: CASTISSGNNEQFF. CDR3 bases: TGTGCCAGCACTATTTCGTCGGGGAACAATGAGCAGTTCTTC.

This clonotype appeared many times. The gene calls are TRBV4-2 and TRBJ2-2, with unresolved D. The V gene's germline CDR1 is LGHNA and CDR2 YNFKEQ. Between the trimmed V and J ends, which lost 0 bases and 5 bases, there was a span of 4 bases. This CDR3 region has 13 residues. CDR3 protein: CASSQDRTGELFF. The DNA for the CDR3 is TGTGCCAGCAGCCAAGACCGGACCGGGGAGCTGTTTTTT.

The sample holds a few counts of this clonotype. The genes are TRBV5-1 and TRBJ2-7, with D possibly TRBD2 on 6 matching bases. The germline V gene encodes CDR1 SGHRS and CDR2 YFSETQ. The CDR3 loop spans 15 amino acids. V shed 2 bases and J shed 3 bases, with 15 bases lying between them. CDR3: CASSFRTNPLYEQYF. CDR3 coding DNA: TGCGCCAGCAGCTTTCGGACTAATCCTCTCTACGAGCAGTACTTC.

A remark on this clonotype: This sequence may be a read error, since a much larger clone differs from it by one base. The chain carries TRBV10-3 and TRBJ1-2; D is unresolved. The CDR3 contains 13 residues. CDR1 and CDR2 (germline): ENHRY, SYGVKD. Trimming took 0 bases from V and 4 from J, leaving 6 bases between them. The CDR3 sequence is CAISESAVYGYTF. The CDR3 DNA reads TGTGCCATCAGTGAGTCGGCAGTCTATGGCTACACCTTC.

The CDR3 loop is CASSTRLSFLYF. DNA of the CDR3: TGTGCCAGCAGCACTCGACTCTCGTTCCTGTATTTT. V gene TRBV12-3 or TRBV12-4 combines with J gene TRBJ2-3; D gene unclear. The length of the CDR3 is 12 residues. The V end was cut by 6 bases, the J end by 14 bases, with 18 bases between.